The subject of this entry is one TCR beta chain. As yet, its antigen is unknown. One end of the junction varies from germline; a read error may be responsible. CDR1 is SGHTA and CDR2 is FQGNSA in the germline V gene. The CDR3 is 11 amino acids. The sample is drawn from a study of OX40 agonist ivuxolimab in advanced cancers. Study in general: Allowance was made for prior anti-PD-1, anti-PD-L1 or anti-CTLA-4 therapy, and 35% to 40% had some. Study conclusions and caveats: The mean number of expanded clones was higher in CD8+ T cells than in CD4+.

Profiled with immunoSEQ multiplex PCR; TCRdb holds only in-frame clones, not every one. The sample includes under 75,000 clones, 86% seen only once; the top ten take under 0.75%. Sample: CD4+ or CD8+ T cells sorted from blood, taken in a trial of the OX40 agonist ivuxolimab. The rearrangement links TRBV7-2 to TRBJ2-7; perhaps D is TRBD1 or TRBD2 (5 bases each). This sequence originates from an adult with an advanced solid tumor such as melanoma, head and neck, liver or kidney cancer. The CDR3 here is CASSTMGDPEF. CDR3 nucleotides: TGTGCCAGCAGCACGATGGGGGACCCTGAATTC.